This TCR beta chain was documented in a study of human T cells and chemical hapten exposure. Looking at the study overall: The sensitizer, 2% DPC, was used on about 2 cm by about 2 cm of upper inner arm skin.

Time point of the sample: patch test 3, about 24 weeks after DPC sensitization. Treatment denoted: therapeutic diphenylcyclopropenone sensitization with weekly scalp DPC. Using its own MiXCR run on the RACE reads, TCRdb lists one record per CDR3 protein. The data show about 190,000 distinct CDR3 sequences, around a quarter seen once. Germline V lookup: CDR1 SGHTA, CDR2 FQGNSA. V dropped 5 bases and J dropped 4 bases, with 12 bases sitting between them. This CDR3 contains 14 residues. The chain recombines TRBV7-2 with TRBJ2-1, with D unresolved. Sample: whole blood, taken in connection with sensitization to the hapten diphenylcyclopropenone (DPC). The TCR was taken from a woman in her forties with alopecia areata. Some clones in this sample may be carry-over from other donors' samples. This CDR3 is CASSPSSAYNEQFF. As DNA, the CDR3 is TGTGCCAGCAGCCCCTCCTCGGCGTACAATGAGCAGTTCTTC. Based on the CDR3 plus reference TRBV7-2 and TRBJ2-1, the full variable domain is GAGVSQSPSNKVTEKGKDVELRCDPISGHTALYWYRQSLGQGLEFLIYFQGNSAPDKSGLPSDRFSAERTGGSVSTLTIQRTQQEDSAVYLCASSPSSAYNEQFFGPGTRLTVL.